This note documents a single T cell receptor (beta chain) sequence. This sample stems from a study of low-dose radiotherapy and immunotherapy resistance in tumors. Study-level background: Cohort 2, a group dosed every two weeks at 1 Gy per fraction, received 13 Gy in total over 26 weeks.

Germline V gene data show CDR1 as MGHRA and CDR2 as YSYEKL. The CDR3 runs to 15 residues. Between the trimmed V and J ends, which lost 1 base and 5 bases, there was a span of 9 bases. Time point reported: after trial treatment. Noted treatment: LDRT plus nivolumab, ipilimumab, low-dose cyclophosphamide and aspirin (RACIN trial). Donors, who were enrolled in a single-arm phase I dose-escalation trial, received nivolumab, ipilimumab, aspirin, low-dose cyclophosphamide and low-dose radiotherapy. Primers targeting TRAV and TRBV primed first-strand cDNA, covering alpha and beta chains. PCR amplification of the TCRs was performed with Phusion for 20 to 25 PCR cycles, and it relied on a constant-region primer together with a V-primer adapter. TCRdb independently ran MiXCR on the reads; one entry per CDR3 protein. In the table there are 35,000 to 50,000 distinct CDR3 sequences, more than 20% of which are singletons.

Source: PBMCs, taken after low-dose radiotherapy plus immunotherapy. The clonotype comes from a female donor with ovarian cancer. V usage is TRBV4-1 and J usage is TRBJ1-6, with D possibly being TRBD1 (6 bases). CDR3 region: CASSQGTANNSPLHF. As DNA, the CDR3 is TGCGCCAGCAGCCAAGGGACAGCAAATAATTCACCCCTCCACTTT.